This TCR beta chain originates from a study of blood T cell repertoires in COVID-19. As for the study in general: Material from acute and convalescent COVID-19 was sourced from the United States, Italy and Spain.

This clone occurred once. Per the study methods: Researchers report that nucleated cell counts were estimated from reference gene primer amplification. Repertoires were generated with immunoSEQ multiplex PCR, while TCRdb's copy carries only in-frame clones and drops some. V, J and clone size derive from that table, while D and trimming were established from the DNA sequence. The sample carries about 100,000 clones, about 80% recorded once. J was trimmed by 5 bases and V by 6 bases; bases with no gene match: 19. The germline V gene has CDR1 SGHRS and CDR2 YFSETQ. The CDR3 consists of 18 residues. Material: peripheral blood. This TCR was sampled from a woman aged 70-85 years with acute or convalescent COVID-19. V is TRBV5-1 and J is TRBJ1-4; 7 nucleotides match TRBD1. This CDR3 reads CASTRGSGKPGVNEKLFF. The CDR3 DNA reads as TGCGCCAGCACCAGGGGGTCCGGCAAGCCGGGAGTAAATGAAAAACTGTTTTTT.